This entry describes one T cell receptor beta chain. The data stem from a study of blood T cell repertoires in COVID-19. With V trimmed by 2 bases and J by 8 bases, 9 bases remained unmatched. CDR1 is SGHDT, CDR2 YYEEEE, per germline. The CDR3 has 15 residues. TCRdb's table, derived via immunoSEQ multiplex PCR, lists solely in-frame clones and lacks some. The sample contains approximately 74,000 clones, roughly 81% of which appear only once. Sequencing was carried out using peripheral blood. The chain carries TRBV5-6 and TRBJ1-2, with 10 bases fitting TRBD1. This TCR was sampled from a man aged 65 to 85 with acute or convalescent COVID-19. CDR3 sequence (DNA): TGTGCCAGCAGCTTACTGACCGGGACAGGGGCCGGCTACACCTTC. Translating gives CASSLLTGTGAGYTF.